This T cell receptor beta chain is from a study of blood T cells in healthy people across ages. With a J-beta primer mix and a sample-barcoded 5' primer, a second PCR ran roughly 7 to 11 cycles. TCRdb independently ran MiXCR on the 5' RACE reads; one entry per CDR3 protein. Among about 670,000 distinct CDR3 sequences listed, approximately 40% were seen once. In its sample, this clonotype was seen a few times. The CDR3 has 15 residues. Germline CDR1 reads SGHAT; CDR2 reads FQNNGV. Trimming stripped 1 base from V and 4 bases from J, with 13 bases between. The chain is built from TRBV11-2 and TRBJ1-2, with D hard to call. The source is an elderly man in good health. Material for sequencing was blood. The CDR3 reads CASSLGGQPSYGYTF. DNA for the CDR3: TGTGCCAGCAGCTTAGGAGGCCAACCCTCCTATGGCTACACCTTC.